The 9 T cell receptor beta chains in this list originate from one sample, sequenced in a study of shared clonotypes between healthy human individuals (TCRdb year 2020). The method behind the library was the immunoSEQ multiplex PCR assay. What TCRdb holds here is the immuneACCESS table cut down to in-frame rearrangements. Part of the clones is not present; checked against another copy, under half of the missing clones reflect an unresolved V gene, and the others are unexplained. The sample records about 460,000 clones, 60% to 80% of which are singletons. The ten top clones hold 12% of the sample. The specimen was PBMCs. The receptors shown here come from a woman aged 40 to 55 in good health. Some clones in this sample may be carry-over from other donors' samples.

The rearrangement joins TRBV7-9 to TRBJ1-6, with unresolved D. Germline values: CDR1 SEHNR, CDR2 FQNEAQ (reference sequence). This CDR3 comprises 12 residues. V dropped 1 base and J dropped 15 bases, with 10 bases sitting between them. CDR3 in DNA: TGTGCCAGCAGCTTAGGTGGTTCCCACCTCCACTTT. Protein sequence: CASSLGGSHLHF.

This rearrangement joins TRBV5-1 to TRBJ2-7; D might be TRBD2 (6 bases). Trimming removed 1 base at V and 6 bases at J, with 11 bases between. CDR3 length equals 13 residues. The V gene's germline CDR1 is SGHRS and CDR2 YFSETQ. This chain's CDR3 is CASSLTREGEQYF. The DNA for the CDR3 is TGCGCCAGCAGCTTGACGCGGGAAGGCGAGCAGTACTTC.

On this clone: A much larger clone lies a single base off, so this may be a read error. This CDR3 is missing its conserved last phenylalanine or tryptophan, likely due to a read error. The genes are TRBV19 and TRBJ1-5; D is unresolved. V lost 3 bases to trimming and J lost 4 bases, with 13 bases between them. The CDR3 contains 15 residues. The germline gives CDR1 LNHDA, CDR2 SQIVND (reference sequence). CDR3 region: CASSIPRRVNQPQHS. The CDR3 DNA follows: TGTGCCAGTAGTATCCCTCGGAGGGTGAATCAGCCCCAGCATTCT.

This chain links TRBV19 with TRBJ2-3; 8 bases line up with TRBD2. This CDR3 has 15 amino acids. Trimming at V came to 6 bases and at J to 0 bases, leaving 5 bases not matched to a gene. Germline V gene data show CDR1 as LNHDA and CDR2 as SQIVND (reference sequence). CDR3 in DNA: TGTGCCAGTAGCGGGGTAGCGGGAAGCACAGATACGCAGTATTTT. This translates into CASSGVAGSTDTQYF.

V gene TRBV5-4 combines with J gene TRBJ1-3; 7 positions match TRBD1. Germline V lookup: CDR1 SGHNT, CDR2 YYREEE (reference sequence). The trim removed 2 bases at V and 0 bases at J, leaving 2 bases unmatched. This CDR3 contains 15 residues. The CDR3 region has the DNA TGTGCCAGCAGCTTCGGGACAGCCTCTGGAAACACCATATATTTT. This encodes CASSFGTASGNTIYF.

For the CDR3, the DNA is TGCAGCGTTGAAGACTACGAGCAGTACTTC. This translates into CSVEDYEQYF. The gene calls are TRBV29-1 and TRBJ2-7; D gene ambiguous. The CDR3 is made up of 10 amino acids. The V end lost 0 bases, the J end lost 3 bases, and 0 bases lay between the germline ends. Germline V lookup: CDR1 SQVTM, CDR2 ANQGSEA.

V gene TRBV6-5 combines with J gene TRBJ2-7; 8 bases match TRBD1. The germline V gene encodes CDR1 MNHEY and CDR2 SVGAGI. V lost 6 bases and J lost 9; bases outside the gene matches: 10. The CDR3 has 13 amino acids. In DNA form, the CDR3 reads TGTGCCAGCAGGGACAGGGAGGCGTTCAGGCAGTACTTC. This sequence encodes CASRDREAFRQYF.

The rearrangement links TRBV4-3 to TRBJ2-1; possible D gene TRBD2, 6 bases. Germline loops: CDR1 LGHNA, CDR2 YSLEER. Trimming took off 0 bases at V and 1 base at J, with 13 bases between the two ends. This CDR3 spans 17 amino acids. CDR3 sequence: CASSQDSGGISYNEQFF. The CDR3 DNA follows: TGCGCCAGCAGCCAAGATTCCGGGGGAATTTCCTACAATGAGCAGTTCTTC.

The V gene is TRBV18, the J gene TRBJ1-1; no clear D. The CDR3 is made up of 12 amino acids. The germline gives CDR1 KGHSH, CDR2 LQKENI. Deletions cut 6 bases from V and 2 bases from J, with 7 bases between. The CDR3 sequence is CASSLGNTEAFF. The CDR3 DNA reads as TGTGCCAGCTCTCTGGGTAACACTGAAGCTTTCTTT.